The rows below give T cell receptor beta chains drawn from one sample of a study of T cells after yellow fever vaccination. TCRdb reprocessed the 5' RACE reads with MiXCR, giving one entry per CDR3 protein. Of around 320,000 distinct CDR3 sequences listed, 8.7% are singletons. The source material was CD4+ T cells sorted from PBMCs, sampled 5 days after the yellow fever booster vaccination. All receptors come from a man between 18 and 35 years old who received the YFV17D yellow fever vaccine. Both conserved end residues are part of each CDR3. The D gene is left open where the match is weak. Part of the rows lack a size; the others show once, few, many or a class for expanded clones.

>TRBV5-1|TRBJ2-3|many|15|TRBD2
CASSGEAGFTDTQYF
TGCGCCAGCAGCGGGGAAGCGGGGTTCACAGATACGCAGTATTTT
>TRBV2|TRBJ1-6|NA|10|NA
CASVSGTLHF
TGTGCCAGCGTCTCAGGGACCCTCCACTTT
>TRBV9|TRBJ1-5|few|16|TRBD1
CASSVPSGTGNQPQHF
TGTGCCAGCAGCGTCCCCTCCGGGACAGGGAATCAGCCCCAGCATTTT
>TRBV20-1|TRBJ1-1|many|13|NA
CSAGGDPNTEAFF
TGCAGTGCCGGGGGGGACCCTAACACTGAAGCTTTCTTT
>TRBV11-2|TRBJ1-2|NA|14|TRBD1
CASSSLTDRPGYTF
TGTGCCAGCAGCTCGCTAACGGACAGGCCAGGCTACACCTTC
>TRBV20-1|TRBJ2-5|few|15|NA
CSARDRTSFEETQYF
TGCAGTGCTAGAGATCGCACTTCTTTCGAGGAGACCCAGTACTTC
>TRBV9|TRBJ1-1|many|13|TRBD1
CASGTGTGTEAFF
TGTGCCAGCGGTACCGGGACAGGGACTGAAGCTTTCTTT
>TRBV4-1|TRBJ1-5|few|16|TRBD1
CASSLSGQGVNQPQHF
TGCGCCAGCAGCCTTTCGGGACAGGGAGTGAATCAGCCCCAGCATTTT
>TRBV20-1|TRBJ1-1|NA|10|NA
CSAIPSEAFF
TGCAGTGCTATACCGAGTGAAGCTTTCTTT
>TRBV18|TRBJ1-1|NA|15|NA
CASSPQRDSNTEAFF
TGTGCCAGCTCACCACAACGGGACTCAAACACTGAAGCTTTCTTT
>TRBV6-1|TRBJ1-2|NA|18|TRBD1
CASSIMMQTGRANYGYTF
TGTGCCAGCTCCATTATGATGCAGACAGGGCGAGCTAACTATGGCTACACCTTC
>TRBV5-6|TRBJ2-5|NA|14|TRBD2
CASSFLAGSETQYF
TGTGCCAGCAGCTTCCTAGCGGGGTCAGAGACCCAGTACTTC
>TRBV2|TRBJ1-1|few|18|TRBD1
CASSPGRGGSVLNTEAFF
TGTGCCAGCAGCCCCGGGAGAGGGGGCTCGGTCTTGAACACTGAAGCTTTCTTT
>TRBV5-1|TRBJ2-7|few|14|TRBD1
CASAGQGISYEQYF
TGCGCCAGCGCCGGACAGGGGATATCCTACGAGCAGTACTTC
>TRBV5-1|TRBJ2-6|many|16|TRBD2
CASSLSGGTGANVLTF
TGCGCCAGCAGCTTGTCGGGGGGAACTGGGGCCAACGTCCTGACTTTC
>TRBV5-6|TRBJ2-5|NA|13|TRBD1
CASYRTGQETQYF
TGTGCCAGCTACCGGACAGGGCAAGAGACCCAGTACTTC
>TRBV4-1|TRBJ1-1|many|20|NA
CASSTRGWGPLGPRNTEAFF
TGCGCCAGCAGCACAAGAGGGTGGGGACCACTCGGGCCAAGGAACACTGAAGCTTTCTTT
>TRBV18|TRBJ2-1|few|15|TRBD1
CASSPWTGQDNEQFF
TGTGCCAGCTCCCCATGGACAGGGCAGGACAATGAGCAGTTCTTC
>TRBV20-1|TRBJ2-3|many|17|TRBD2
CSATTPETSGVSDTQYF
TGCAGTGCAACGACCCCTGAGACTAGCGGGGTATCAGATACGCAGTATTTT
>TRBV5-4|TRBJ2-1|NA|15|NA
CASSPRATPYNEQFF
TGTGCCAGCAGCCCCCGTGCGACACCATACAATGAGCAGTTCTTC
>TRBV20-1|TRBJ1-5|NA|14|NA
CSAGPGVTNQPQHF
TGCAGTGCTGGGCCTGGGGTCACCAATCAGCCCCAGCATTTT
>TRBV7-2|TRBJ2-7|many|15|NA
CASSLGGQTLYEQYF
TGTGCCAGCAGCTTAGGAGGTCAGACACTCTACGAGCAGTACTTC
>TRBV12-3/TRBV12-4|TRBJ2-3|few|13|NA
CASSFDVEDTQYF
TGTGCCAGCAGTTTCGACGTAGAAGATACGCAGTATTTT
>TRBV20-1|TRBJ1-4|few|14|NA
CSARSGGWNEKLFF
TGCAGTGCTCGGAGCGGGGGTTGGAATGAAAAACTGTTTTTT
>TRBV12-3/TRBV12-4|TRBJ1-6|NA|12|TRBD1
CASSPGQETLHF
TGTGCCAGCAGCCCGGGACAGGAGACGCTCCACTTT
>TRBV10-3|TRBJ2-3|few|14|NA
CAISGRASTDTQYF
TGTGCCATCAGTGGTAGGGCTAGCACAGATACGCAGTATTTT
>TRBV7-9|TRBJ1-6|few|15|NA
CASSPTSYYNSPLHF
TGTGCCAGCAGCCCGACCTCGTATTATAATTCACCCCTCCACTTT
>TRBV6-5|TRBJ2-3|NA|13|NA
CASRRIVTDTQYF
TGTGCCAGCCGCAGGATTGTCACAGATACGCAGTATTTT
>TRBV6-4|TRBJ1-1|few|13|NA
CASSAARNTEAFF
TGTGCCAGCAGTGCCGCGCGGAACACTGAAGCTTTCTTT
>TRBV4-2|TRBJ2-2|few|17|TRBD2
CASSQALPTSGAGELFF
TGTGCCAGCAGCCAAGCCCTCCCTACTAGCGGGGCCGGGGAGCTGTTTTTT
>TRBV24-1|TRBJ2-5|NA|13|NA
CATSPPGQETQYF
TGTGCCACCAGTCCTCCGGGGCAAGAGACCCAGTACTTC
>TRBV7-2|TRBJ2-3|many|14|TRBD2
CASKVSGAEDTQYF
TGTGCCAGCAAGGTTAGCGGGGCTGAAGATACGCAGTATTTT
>TRBV5-1|TRBJ2-7|NA|12|NA
CASSVGEHEQYF
TGCGCCAGCAGTGTAGGGGAACACGAGCAGTACTTC
>TRBV4-1|TRBJ2-7|NA|13|NA
CASSQVGFGEQYF
TGCGCCAGCAGCCAAGTTGGGTTCGGCGAGCAGTACTTC
>TRBV3-1|TRBJ1-2|many|14|NA
CASSHSEEIYGYTF
TGTGCCAGCAGCCACTCAGAAGAGATTTATGGCTACACCTTC
>TRBV19|TRBJ1-6|NA|17|TRBD1
CASKPRGSGQRWIPLHF
TGTGCCAGTAAGCCCAGGGGGAGTGGGCAGAGGTGGATACCCCTCCACTTT
>TRBV11-2|TRBJ2-2|many|17|NA
CASSFHPRLANTGELFF
TGTGCCAGCAGCTTTCACCCCCGTCTAGCGAACACCGGGGAGCTGTTTTTT
>TRBV7-2|TRBJ2-7|few|14|NA
CASSPEGGRYEQYF
TGTGCCAGCAGCCCCGAGGGGGGCCGATACGAGCAGTACTTC
>TRBV12-3/TRBV12-4|TRBJ2-3|many|14|TRBD1
CASSFYTGGDTQYF
TGTGCCAGCAGTTTTTATACAGGGGGAGATACGCAGTATTTT